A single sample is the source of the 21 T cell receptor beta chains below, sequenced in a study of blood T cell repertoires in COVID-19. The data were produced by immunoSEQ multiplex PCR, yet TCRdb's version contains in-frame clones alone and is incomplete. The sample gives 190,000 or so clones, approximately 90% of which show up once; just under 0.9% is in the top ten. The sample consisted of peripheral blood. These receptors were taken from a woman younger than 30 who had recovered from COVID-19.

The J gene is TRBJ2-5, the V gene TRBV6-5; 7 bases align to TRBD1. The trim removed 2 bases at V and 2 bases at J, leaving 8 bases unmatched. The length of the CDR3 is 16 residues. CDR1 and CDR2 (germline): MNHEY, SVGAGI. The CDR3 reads CASSYPGRTGQETQYF. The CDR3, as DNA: TGTGCCAGCAGTTACCCGGGAAGGACAGGACAAGAGACCCAGTACTTC.

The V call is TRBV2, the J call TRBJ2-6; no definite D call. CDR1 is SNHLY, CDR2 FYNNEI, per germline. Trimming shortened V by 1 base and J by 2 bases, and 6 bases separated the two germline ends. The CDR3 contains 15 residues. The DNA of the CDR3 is TGTGCCAGCAGTGAAGGAGTGACTGGGGCCAACGTCCTGACTTTC. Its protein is CASSEGVTGANVLTF.

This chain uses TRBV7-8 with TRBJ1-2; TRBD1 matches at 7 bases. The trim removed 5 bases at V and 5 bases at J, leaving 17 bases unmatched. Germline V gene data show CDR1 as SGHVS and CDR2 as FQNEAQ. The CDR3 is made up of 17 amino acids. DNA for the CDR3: TGTGCCAGCAGCGCACCAGACCTCAGGGGGAGGTATTATGGCTACACCTTC. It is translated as CASSAPDLRGRYYGYTF.

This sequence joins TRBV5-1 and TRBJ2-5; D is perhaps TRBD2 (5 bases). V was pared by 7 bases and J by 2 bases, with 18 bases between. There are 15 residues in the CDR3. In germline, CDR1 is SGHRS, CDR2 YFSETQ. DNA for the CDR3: TGCGCCAGCTCCCCCCGGACTGTGGGGCAAGAGACCCAGTACTTC. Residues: CASSPRTVGQETQYF.

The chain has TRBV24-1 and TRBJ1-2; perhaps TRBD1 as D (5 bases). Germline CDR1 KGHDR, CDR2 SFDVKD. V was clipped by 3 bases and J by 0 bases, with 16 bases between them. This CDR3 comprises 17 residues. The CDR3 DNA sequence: TGTGCCACCAGTGATCCCAGACAGAACCCTCCTAACTATGGCTACACCTTC. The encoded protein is CATSDPRQNPPNYGYTF.

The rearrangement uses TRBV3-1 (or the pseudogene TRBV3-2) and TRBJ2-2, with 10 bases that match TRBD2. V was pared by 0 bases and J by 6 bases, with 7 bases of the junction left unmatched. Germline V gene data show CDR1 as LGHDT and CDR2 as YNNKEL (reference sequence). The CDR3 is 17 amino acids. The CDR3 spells CASSQENEREGPGELFF. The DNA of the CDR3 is TGTGCCAGCAGCCAAGAAAATGAGCGGGAGGGCCCCGGGGAGCTGTTTTTT.

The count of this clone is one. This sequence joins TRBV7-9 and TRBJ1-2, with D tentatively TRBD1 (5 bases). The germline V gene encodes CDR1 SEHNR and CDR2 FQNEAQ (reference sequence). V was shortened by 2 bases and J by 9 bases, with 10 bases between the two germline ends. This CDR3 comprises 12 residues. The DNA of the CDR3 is TGTGCCAGCAGCTTAAGTCAGGGAAGCTACACCTTC. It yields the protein CASSLSQGSYTF.

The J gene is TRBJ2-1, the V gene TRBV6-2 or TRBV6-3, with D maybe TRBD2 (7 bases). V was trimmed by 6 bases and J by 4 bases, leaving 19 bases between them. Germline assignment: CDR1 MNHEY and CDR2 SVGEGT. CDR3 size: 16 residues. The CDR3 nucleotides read TGTGCCAGCAGCGACCCAGGTAGGGGGGGGTACAATGAGCAGTTCTTC. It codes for CASSDPGRGGYNEQFF.

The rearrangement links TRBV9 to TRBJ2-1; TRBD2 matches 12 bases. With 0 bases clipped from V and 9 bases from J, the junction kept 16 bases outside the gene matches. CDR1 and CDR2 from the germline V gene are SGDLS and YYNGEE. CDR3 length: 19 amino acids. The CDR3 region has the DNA TGTGCCAGCAGCGTAGGGACTAGCGGGATAGGGGGCAACATCGGTGAGCAGTTCTTC. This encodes CASSVGTSGIGGNIGEQFF.

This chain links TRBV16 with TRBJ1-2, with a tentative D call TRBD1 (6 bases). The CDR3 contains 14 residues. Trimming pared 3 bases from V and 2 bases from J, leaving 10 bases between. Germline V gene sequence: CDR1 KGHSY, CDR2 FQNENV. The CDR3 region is CASSHVQGNYGYTF. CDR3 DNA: TGTGCCAGCAGCCACGTCCAGGGGAACTATGGCTACACCTTC.

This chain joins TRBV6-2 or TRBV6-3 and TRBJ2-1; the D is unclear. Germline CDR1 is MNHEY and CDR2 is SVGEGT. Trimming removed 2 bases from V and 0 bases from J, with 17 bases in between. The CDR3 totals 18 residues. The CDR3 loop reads CASSYNSVSPSSYNEQFF. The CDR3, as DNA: TGTGCCAGCAGTTACAACTCCGTATCACCTAGCTCCTACAATGAGCAGTTCTTC.

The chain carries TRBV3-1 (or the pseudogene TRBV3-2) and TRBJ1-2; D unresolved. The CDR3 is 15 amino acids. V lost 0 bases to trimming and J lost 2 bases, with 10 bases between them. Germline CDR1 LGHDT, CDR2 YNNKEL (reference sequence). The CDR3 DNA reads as TGTGCCAGCAGCCAAGATCACGGGTTGAACTATGGCTACACCTTC. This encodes CASSQDHGLNYGYTF.

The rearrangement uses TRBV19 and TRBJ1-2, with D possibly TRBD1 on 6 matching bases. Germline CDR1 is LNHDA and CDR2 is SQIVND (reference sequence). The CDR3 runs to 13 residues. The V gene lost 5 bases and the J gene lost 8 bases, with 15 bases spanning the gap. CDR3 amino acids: CASSVGGRGGYTF. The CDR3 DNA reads TGTGCCAGTAGTGTTGGGGGCCGGGGAGGCTACACCTTC.

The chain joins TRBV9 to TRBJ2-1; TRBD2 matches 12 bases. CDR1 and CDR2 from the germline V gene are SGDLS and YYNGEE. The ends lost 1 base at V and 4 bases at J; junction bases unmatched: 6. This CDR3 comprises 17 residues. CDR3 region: CASSVPPTSGSYNEQFF. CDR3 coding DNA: TGTGCCAGCAGCGTACCGCCGACTAGCGGGAGTTACAATGAGCAGTTCTTC.

The CDR3 DNA reads as TGTGCCAGCAGTTACTCGAGGCTAGCGGGAGCGACCTCCTCCTACGAGCAGTACGTC. It encodes CASSYSRLAGATSSYEQYV. The chain is built from TRBV6-2 or TRBV6-3 and TRBJ2-7; the match to TRBD2 covers 10 bases. The J segment lost 0 bases and the V segment lost 0 bases, leaving 11 bases of the junction unmatched. Per the germline V gene, CDR1 is MNHEY and CDR2 is SVGEGT. The CDR3 runs to 19 residues.

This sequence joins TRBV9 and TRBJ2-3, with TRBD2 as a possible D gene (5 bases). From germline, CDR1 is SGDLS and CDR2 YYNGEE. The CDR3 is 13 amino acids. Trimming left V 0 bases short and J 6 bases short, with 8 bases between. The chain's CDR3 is CASSVGLADTQYF. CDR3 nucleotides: TGTGCCAGCAGCGTAGGCCTAGCCGATACGCAGTATTTT.

This chain's CDR3 is CASSFRLAGGMETQYF. For the CDR3, the DNA is TGTGCCAGTAGTTTTCGACTAGCGGGAGGGATGGAGACCCAGTACTTC. The chain recombines TRBV19 with TRBJ2-5, with 14 bases lining up with TRBD2. After removal of 5 bases from V and 5 bases from J, the junction contained 7 bases not matched to a gene. This CDR3 region has 16 residues. From germline, CDR1 is LNHDA and CDR2 SQIVND (reference sequence).

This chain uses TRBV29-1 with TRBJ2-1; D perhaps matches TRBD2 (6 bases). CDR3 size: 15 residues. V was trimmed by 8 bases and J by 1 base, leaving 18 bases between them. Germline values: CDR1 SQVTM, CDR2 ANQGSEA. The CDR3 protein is CSLGLLGTSYNEQFF. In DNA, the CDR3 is TGCAGCCTTGGGTTGTTGGGGACTTCCTACAATGAGCAGTTCTTC.

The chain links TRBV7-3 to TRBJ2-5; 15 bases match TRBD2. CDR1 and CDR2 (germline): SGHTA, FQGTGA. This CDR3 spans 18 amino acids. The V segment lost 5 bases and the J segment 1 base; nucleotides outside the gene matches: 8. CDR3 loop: CASSPGTSGRPSQETQYF. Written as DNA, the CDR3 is TGTGCCAGCAGCCCGGGGACTAGCGGGAGGCCATCCCAAGAGACCCAGTACTTC.

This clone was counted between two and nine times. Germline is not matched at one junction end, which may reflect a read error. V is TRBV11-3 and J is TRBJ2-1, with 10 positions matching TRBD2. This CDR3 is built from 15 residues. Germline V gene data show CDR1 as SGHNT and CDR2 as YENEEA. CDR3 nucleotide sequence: TGTGCCAGCAGTTTAGGACTAGCGGCTTACAATGAGCAGTTCTTC. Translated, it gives CASSLGLAAYNEQFF. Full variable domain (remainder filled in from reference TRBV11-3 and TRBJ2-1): EAGVVQSPRYKIIEKKQPVAFWCNPISGHNTLYWYLQNLGQGPELLIRYENEEAVDDSQLPKDRFSAERLKGVDSTLKIQPAELGDSAVYLCASSLGLAAYNEQFFGPGTRLTVL.

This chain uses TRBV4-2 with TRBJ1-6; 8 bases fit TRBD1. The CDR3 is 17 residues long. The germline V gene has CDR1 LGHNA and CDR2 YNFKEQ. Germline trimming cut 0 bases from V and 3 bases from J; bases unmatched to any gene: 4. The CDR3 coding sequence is TGTGCCAGCAGCCAAGATCTAACAGGGGGCTATAATTCACCCCTCCACTTT. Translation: CASSQDLTGGYNSPLHF.